This TCR beta chain was obtained from a study of post-analysis software for immune sequencing data. Whole-study findings and limits: Those with multiple sclerosis, the patient group, showed significantly lower normalized Chao1 diversity than controls. Clustering by F measure revealed strong co-clustering among samples prepared together in one batch. Higher frequency in patients than in controls was seen for a handful of TRBV segments, with TRBV5-6, TRBV5-1 and TRBV20-1 among them.

Germline CDR1 SGHTA, CDR2 FQGNSA. The CDR3 length is 16 residues. After removal of 5 bases from V and 0 bases from J, the junction contained 10 bases not matched to a gene. cDNA libraries for TCR beta contained unique molecular identifiers. A population of roughly 1 to 11 million T cells gave rise to a few hundred thousand cDNA molecules. TCRdb reanalysed the PCR reads using MiXCR and keeps one entry per CDR3 protein. The table lists approximately 180,000 distinct CDR3 sequences, 30% of them singletons. This clonotype appeared a few times. Its target is not known. This sequence was found in a girl under 18 with multiple sclerosis. The sample consisted of blood. V usage is TRBV7-2 and J usage is TRBJ2-7; 7 bases agree with TRBD1. The DNA for the CDR3 is TGTGCCAGCAGCACCCTCGGGACAGATTACTCCTACGAGCAGTACTTC. It yields the protein CASSTLGTDYSYEQYF.